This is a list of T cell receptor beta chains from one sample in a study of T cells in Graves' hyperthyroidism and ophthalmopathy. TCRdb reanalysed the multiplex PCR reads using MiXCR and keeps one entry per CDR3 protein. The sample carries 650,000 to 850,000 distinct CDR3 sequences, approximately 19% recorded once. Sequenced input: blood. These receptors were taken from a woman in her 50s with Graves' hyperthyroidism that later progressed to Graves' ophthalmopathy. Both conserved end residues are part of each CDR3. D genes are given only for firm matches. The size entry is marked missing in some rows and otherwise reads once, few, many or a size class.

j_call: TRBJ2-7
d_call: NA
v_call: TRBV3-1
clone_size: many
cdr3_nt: TGTGCCAGCAGCCAGGGGACGCTCTCCTACGAGCAGTACTTC
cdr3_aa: CASSQGTLSYEQYF

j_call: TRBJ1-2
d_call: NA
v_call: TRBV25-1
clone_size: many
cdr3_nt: TGTGCCAGCAGTGAATCCCTTTACTATGGCTACACCTTC
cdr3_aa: CASSESLYYGYTF

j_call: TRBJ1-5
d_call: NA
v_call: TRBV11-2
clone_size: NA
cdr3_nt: TGTGCCAGCGGCCCAAGGGCAGGGGTGAGCAATCAGCCCCAGCATTTT
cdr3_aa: CASGPRAGVSNQPQHF

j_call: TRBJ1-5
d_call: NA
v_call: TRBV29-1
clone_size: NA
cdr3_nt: TGCAGCGTTACTGCAGTCCAAAGGGATCAGCCCCAGCATTTT
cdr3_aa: CSVTAVQRDQPQHF

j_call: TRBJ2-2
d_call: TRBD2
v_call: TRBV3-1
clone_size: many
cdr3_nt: TGTGCCAGCAGCCAAGAAAGCCTAGCGGGGAACACCGGGGAGCTGTTTTTT
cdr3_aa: CASSQESLAGNTGELFF

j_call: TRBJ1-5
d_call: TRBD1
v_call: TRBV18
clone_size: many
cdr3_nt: TGTGCCAGCTCACTCCAGGGGGCCCTAAAGGTGCCCCAGCATTTT
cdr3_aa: CASSLQGALKVPQHF

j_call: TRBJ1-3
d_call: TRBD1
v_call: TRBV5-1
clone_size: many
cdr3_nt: TGCGCCAGCAGCCCTGGGACAGCGGACACCATATATTTT
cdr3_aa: CASSPGTADTIYF

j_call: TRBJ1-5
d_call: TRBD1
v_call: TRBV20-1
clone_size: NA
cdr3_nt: TGCAGTGCTAGGGCCGGGACAGAAAATCAGCCCCAGCATTTT
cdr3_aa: CSARAGTENQPQHF

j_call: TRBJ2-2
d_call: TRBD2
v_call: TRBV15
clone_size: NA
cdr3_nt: TGTGCCACCAGCAGAGATAGGTTAGCGGGTAACACCGGGGAGCTGTTTTTT
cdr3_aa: CATSRDRLAGNTGELFF

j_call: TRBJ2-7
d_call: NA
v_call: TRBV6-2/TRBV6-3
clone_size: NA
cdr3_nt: TGTGCCAGCAGCCAGTACCTGGGGGACACCTACGAGCAGTACTTC
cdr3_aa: CASSQYLGDTYEQYF

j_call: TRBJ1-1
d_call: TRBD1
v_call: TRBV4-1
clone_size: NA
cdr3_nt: TGCGCCAGCAGCCAAGGGGGACAGGGGGGTTATGAAGCTTTCTTT
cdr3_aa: CASSQGGQGGYEAFF

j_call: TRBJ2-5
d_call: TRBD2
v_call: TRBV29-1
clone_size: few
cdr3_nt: TGCAGCGAGACTAGCGGGGAGACCCAGTACTTC
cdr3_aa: CSETSGETQYF

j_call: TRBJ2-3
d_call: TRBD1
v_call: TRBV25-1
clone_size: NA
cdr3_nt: TGTGCCAGCAGTGAAAGGGGGACAGGAGGGGTGACAGATACGCAGTATTTT
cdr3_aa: CASSERGTGGVTDTQYF

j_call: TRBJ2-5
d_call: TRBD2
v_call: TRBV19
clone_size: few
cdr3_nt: TGTGCCAGTTCCACTCCTCCGGGACTAGCGGGGGCCCAAAAAGAGACCCAGTACTTC
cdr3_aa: CASSTPPGLAGAQKETQYF

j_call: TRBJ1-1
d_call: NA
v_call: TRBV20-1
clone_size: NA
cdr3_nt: TGCAGTGCAGGGGCGTTAATCACTGAAGCTTTCTTT
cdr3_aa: CSAGALITEAFF

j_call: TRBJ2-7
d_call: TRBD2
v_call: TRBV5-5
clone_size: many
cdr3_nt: TGTGCCAGCAGCTTGGGCGGTCTAGCGGGGGGGCAAGACGAGCAGTACTTC
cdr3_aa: CASSLGGLAGGQDEQYF

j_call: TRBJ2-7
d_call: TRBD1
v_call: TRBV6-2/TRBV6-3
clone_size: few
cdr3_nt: TGTGCCAGCAGCCACATAACCGGGACAGCCTCCTACGAGCAGTACTTC
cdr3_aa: CASSHITGTASYEQYF

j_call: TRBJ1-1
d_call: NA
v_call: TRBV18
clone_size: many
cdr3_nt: TGTGCCAGCTCACCACCCCCTGAACGGGGCACTGAAGCTTTCTTT
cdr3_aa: CASSPPPERGTEAFF

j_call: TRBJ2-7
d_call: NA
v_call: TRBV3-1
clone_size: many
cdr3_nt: TGTGCCAGCAGCCAAGTCCGGGCCAGCTCCTACGAGCAGTACTTC
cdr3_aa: CASSQVRASSYEQYF

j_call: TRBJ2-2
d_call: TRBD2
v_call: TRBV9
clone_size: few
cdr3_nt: TGTGCCAGCAGCCCACGGGTAGCGGGGGACACCGGGGAGCTGTTTTTT
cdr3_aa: CASSPRVAGDTGELFF

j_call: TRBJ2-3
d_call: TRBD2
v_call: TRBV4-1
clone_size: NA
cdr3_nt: TGCGCCAGCAGCCAAGTATTAGCGGGGGGCAGCACAGATACGCAGTATTTT
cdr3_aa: CASSQVLAGGSTDTQYF

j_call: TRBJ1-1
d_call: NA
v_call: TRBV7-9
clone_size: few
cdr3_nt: TGTGCCAGCAGCTCACTAGGCCCAGGCCTGAACACTGAAGCTTTCTTT
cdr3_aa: CASSSLGPGLNTEAFF

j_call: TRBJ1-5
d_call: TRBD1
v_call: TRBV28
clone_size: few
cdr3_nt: TGTGCCAGCAGCCAACCGACAGGGGGCCAGCCCCAGCATTTT
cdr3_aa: CASSQPTGGQPQHF

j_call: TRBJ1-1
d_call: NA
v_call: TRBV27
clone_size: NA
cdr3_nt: TGTGCCTGCTGGGGAGCCACTGGGATGAGGAACACTGAAGCTTTCTTT
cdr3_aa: CACWGATGMRNTEAFF

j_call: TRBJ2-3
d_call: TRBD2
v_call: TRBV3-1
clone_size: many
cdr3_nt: TGTGCCACGACTAGCGAAACAGATACGCAGTATTTT
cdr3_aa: CATTSETDTQYF

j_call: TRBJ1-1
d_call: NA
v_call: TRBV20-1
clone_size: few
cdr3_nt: TGCAGTGCTAGAGACCAAAGCCTGGACACTGAAGCTTTCTTT
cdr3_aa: CSARDQSLDTEAFF

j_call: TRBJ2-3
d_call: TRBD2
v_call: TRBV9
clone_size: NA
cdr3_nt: TGTGCCAGCAGCCGGGGACTAGCGGGGGGGGGTTGGTCAGATACGCAGTATTTT
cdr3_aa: CASSRGLAGGGWSDTQYF

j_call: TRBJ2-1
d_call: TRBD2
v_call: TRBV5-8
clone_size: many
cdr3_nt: TGTGCCAGCAGCTTACGACTAGCGCTCAGCTCCTACAATGAGCAGTTCTTC
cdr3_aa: CASSLRLALSSYNEQFF

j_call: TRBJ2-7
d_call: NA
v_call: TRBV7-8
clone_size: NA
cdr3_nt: TGTGCCAGCAGCCCCCAAGCCACGGGGGCCTACGAGCAGTACTTC
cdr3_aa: CASSPQATGAYEQYF

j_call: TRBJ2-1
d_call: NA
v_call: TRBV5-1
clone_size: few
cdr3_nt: TGCGCCAGCAGCTTGGAATTCCTACCGGGGTCCGGCAACAATGAGCAGTTCTTC
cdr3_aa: CASSLEFLPGSGNNEQFF

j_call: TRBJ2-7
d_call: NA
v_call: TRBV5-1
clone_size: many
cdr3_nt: TGCGCCAGCAGCCCTTCCCGGGCCTACGAGCAGTACTTC
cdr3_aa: CASSPSRAYEQYF

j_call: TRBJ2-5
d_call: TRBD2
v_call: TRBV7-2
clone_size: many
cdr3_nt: TGTGCCAGCAGCTTAGGGGTTAGCGGGCGAGAGACCCAGTACTTC
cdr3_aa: CASSLGVSGRETQYF

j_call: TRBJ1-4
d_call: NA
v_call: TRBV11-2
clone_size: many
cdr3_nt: TGTGCCAGCAGCTTATCGGGAAATGAAAAACTGTTTTTT
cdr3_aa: CASSLSGNEKLFF

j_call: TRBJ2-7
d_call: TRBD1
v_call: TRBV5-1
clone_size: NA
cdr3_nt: TGCGCCAGCAGAGCTGGGACGGGACAGACCTACGAGCAGTACTTC
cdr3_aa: CASRAGTGQTYEQYF

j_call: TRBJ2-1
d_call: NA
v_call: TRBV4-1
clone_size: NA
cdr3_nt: TGCGCCAGCAGCCAAGTCCCTTTCTACAATGAGCAGTTCTTC
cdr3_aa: CASSQVPFYNEQFF

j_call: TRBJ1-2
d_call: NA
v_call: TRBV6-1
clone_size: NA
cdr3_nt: TGTGCCAGCAGTGAAAGGGTAGTGAGACCCGCCAACTATGGCTACACCTTC
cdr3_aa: CASSERVVRPANYGYTF

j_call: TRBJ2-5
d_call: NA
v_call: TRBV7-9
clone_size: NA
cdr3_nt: TGTGCCAGCAGCTTAGGGACAGCTGGTCTGGAGACCCAGTACTTC
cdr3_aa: CASSLGTAGLETQYF

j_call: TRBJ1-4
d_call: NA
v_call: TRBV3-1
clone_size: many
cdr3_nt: TGTGCCAGCAGCCTTCCCTCAGGTGCAACTAATGAAAAACTGTTTTTT
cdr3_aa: CASSLPSGATNEKLFF

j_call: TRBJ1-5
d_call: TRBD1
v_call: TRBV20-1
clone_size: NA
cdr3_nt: TGCAGTGCTAGAAATATACTCTTAACCGGGACAGGGAACCCGAGGCCCCAGCATTTT
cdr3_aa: CSARNILLTGTGNPRPQHF

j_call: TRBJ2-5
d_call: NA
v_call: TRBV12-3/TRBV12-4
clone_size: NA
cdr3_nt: TGTGCCAGCAGTGTAGTTGGGGAGACCCAGTACTTC
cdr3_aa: CASSVVGETQYF

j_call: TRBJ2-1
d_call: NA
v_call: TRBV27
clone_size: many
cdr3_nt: TGTGCCAGCAGTTTTCAGGGGACACATGAGCAGTTCTTC
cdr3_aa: CASSFQGTHEQFF

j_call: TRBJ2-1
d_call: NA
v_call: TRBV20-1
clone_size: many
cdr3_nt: TGCAGTGCTAGAGACTGGCGCCAAGGGGCCAATGAGCAGTTCTTC
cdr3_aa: CSARDWRQGANEQFF

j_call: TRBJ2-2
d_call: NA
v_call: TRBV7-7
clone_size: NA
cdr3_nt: TGTGCTAGCAGCCTACGTCCCCCAGGGGGGTTCGCGAACACCGGGGAGCTGTTTTTT
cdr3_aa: CASSLRPPGGFANTGELFF

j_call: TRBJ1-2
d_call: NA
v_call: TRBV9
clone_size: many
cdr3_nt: TGTGCCAGCAGCCCATCCTCGGACAAGTTCTATGGCTACACCTTC
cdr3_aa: CASSPSSDKFYGYTF

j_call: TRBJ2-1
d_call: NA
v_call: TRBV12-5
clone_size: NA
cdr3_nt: TGTGCTAGTGGTTTGCGAGGGAACAATGAGCAGTTCTTC
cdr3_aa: CASGLRGNNEQFF

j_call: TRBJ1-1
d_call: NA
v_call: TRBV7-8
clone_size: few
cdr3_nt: TGTGCCAGCAGCTTAGCCAGGCGGGACACTGAAGCTTTCTTT
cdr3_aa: CASSLARRDTEAFF

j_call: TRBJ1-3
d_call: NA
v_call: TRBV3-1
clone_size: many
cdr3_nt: TGTGCCAGCAGCCGAATCCTGGGGGGCGCATCTGGAAACACCATATATTTT
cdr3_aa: CASSRILGGASGNTIYF

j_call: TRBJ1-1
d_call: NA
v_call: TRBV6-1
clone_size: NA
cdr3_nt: TGTGCCAGCAGGCGGGAGCCTGAAGCTTTCTTT
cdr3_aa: CASRREPEAFF

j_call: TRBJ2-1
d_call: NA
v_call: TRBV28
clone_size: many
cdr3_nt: TGTGCCAGCAGACGACAACCTGACGGATACAATGAGCAGTTCTTC
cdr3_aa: CASRRQPDGYNEQFF

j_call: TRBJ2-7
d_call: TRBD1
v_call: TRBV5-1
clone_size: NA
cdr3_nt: TGCGCCAGCAGCCAATGGACAGGGGCCTACGAGCAGTACTTC
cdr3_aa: CASSQWTGAYEQYF

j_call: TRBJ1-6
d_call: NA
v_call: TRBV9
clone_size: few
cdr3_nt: TGTGCCAGCAGCGTAAGACAGAACTCCTCACCCCTCCACTTT
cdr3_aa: CASSVRQNSSPLHF

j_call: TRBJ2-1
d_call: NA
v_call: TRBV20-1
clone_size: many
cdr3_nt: TGCAGTGCCAGCGACAATGAGCAGTTCTTC
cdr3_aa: CSASDNEQFF

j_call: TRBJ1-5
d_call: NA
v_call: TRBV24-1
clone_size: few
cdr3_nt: TGTGCCACCAGTGATCGGGCCCTCCAGCCCCAGCATTTT
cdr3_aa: CATSDRALQPQHF